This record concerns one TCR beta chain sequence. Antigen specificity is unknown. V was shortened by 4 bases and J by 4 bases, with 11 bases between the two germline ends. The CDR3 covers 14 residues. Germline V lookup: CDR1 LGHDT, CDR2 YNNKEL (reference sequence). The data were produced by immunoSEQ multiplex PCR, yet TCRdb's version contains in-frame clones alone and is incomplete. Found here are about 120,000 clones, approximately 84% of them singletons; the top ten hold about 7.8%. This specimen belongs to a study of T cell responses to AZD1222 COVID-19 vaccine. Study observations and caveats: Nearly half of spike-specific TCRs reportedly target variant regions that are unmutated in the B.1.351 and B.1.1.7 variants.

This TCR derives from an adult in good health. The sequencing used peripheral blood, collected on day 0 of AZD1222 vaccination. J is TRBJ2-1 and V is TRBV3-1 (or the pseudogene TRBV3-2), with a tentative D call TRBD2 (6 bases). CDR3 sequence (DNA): TGTGCCAGCAGCCCCACTAGCACTTACAATGAGCAGTTCTTC. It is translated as CASSPTSTYNEQFF.